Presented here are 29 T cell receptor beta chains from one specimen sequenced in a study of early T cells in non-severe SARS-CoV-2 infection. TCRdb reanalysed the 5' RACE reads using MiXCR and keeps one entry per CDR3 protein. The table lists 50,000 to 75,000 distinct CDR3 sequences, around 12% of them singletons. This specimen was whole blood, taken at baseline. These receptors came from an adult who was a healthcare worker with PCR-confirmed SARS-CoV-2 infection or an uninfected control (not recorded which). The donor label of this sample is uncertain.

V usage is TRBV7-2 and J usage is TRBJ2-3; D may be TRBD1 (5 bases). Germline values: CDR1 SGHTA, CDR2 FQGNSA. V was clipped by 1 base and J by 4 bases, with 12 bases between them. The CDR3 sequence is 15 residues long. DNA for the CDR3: TGTGCCAGCAGCTTAGATCCCAGGGCGGCAGATACGCAGTATTTT. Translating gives CASSLDPRAADTQYF.

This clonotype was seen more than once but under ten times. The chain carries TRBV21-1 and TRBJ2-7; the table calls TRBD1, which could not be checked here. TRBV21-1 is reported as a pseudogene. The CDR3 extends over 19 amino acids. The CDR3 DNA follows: TGTGCCAGCAGCAAAGTTAATCGGAGTCCAGGGGCTTCCTCCTACGAGCAGTACGTC. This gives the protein CASSKVNRSPGASSYEQYV.

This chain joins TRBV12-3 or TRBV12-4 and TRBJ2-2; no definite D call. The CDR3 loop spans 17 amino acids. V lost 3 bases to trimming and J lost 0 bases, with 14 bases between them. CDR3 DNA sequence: TGTGCCAGCAGTTTGTTCCGGGTAGCATCGAACACCGGGGAGCTGTTTTTT. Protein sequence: CASSLFRVASNTGELFF.

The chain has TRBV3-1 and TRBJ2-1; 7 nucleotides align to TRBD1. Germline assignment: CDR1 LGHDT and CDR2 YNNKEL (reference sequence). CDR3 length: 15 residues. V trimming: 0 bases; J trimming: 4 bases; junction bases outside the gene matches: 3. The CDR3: CASSQDDREYNEQFF. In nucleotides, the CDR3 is TGTGCCAGCAGCCAAGATGACAGGGAGTACAATGAGCAGTTCTTC.

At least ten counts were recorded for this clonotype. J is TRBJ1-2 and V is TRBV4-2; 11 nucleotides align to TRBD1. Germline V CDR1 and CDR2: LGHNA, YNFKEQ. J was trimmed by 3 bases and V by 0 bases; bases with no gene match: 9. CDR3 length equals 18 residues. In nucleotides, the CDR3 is TGTGCCAGCAGCCAAGATCTGGACAGGGGGCTTGGTGACTATGGCTACACCTTC. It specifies CASSQDLDRGLGDYGYTF.

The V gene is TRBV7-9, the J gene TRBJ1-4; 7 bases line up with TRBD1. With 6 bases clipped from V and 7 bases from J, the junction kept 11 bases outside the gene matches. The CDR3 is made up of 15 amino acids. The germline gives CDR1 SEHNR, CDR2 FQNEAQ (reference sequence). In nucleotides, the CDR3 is TGTGCCAGCAGTCCCACGGGAGGGGGCGGTGAAAAACTGTTTTTT. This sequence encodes CASSPTGGGGEKLFF.

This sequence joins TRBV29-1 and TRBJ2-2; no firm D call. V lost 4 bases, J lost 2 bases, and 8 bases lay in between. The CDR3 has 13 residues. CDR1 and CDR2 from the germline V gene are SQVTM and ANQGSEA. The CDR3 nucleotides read TGCAGCGTTGCAAGCACTAACACCGGGGAGCTGTTTTTT. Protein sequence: CSVASTNTGELFF.

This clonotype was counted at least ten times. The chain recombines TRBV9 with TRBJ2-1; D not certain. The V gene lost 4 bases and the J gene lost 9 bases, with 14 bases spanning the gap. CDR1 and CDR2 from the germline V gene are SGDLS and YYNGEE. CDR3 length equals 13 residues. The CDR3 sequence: CASSLRQVGEQFF. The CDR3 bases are TGTGCCAGCAGCCTCCGGCAGGTGGGTGAGCAGTTCTTC.

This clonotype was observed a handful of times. The CDR3 here is CASSQDRLNTGELFF. DNA of the CDR3: TGTGCCAGCAGCCAAGACAGACTTAACACCGGGGAGCTGTTTTTT. This chain connects TRBV4-2 to TRBJ2-2; D is undetermined. Trimming took 0 bases from V and 2 from J, leaving 7 bases between them. Germline CDR1 is LGHNA and CDR2 is YNFKEQ. This CDR3 is 15 amino acids long.

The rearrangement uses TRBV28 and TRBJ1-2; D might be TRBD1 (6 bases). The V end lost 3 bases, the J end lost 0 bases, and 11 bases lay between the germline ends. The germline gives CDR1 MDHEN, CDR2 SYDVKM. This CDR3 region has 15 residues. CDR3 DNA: TGTGCCAGCAGTTTGAGGGGGGACCCTAACTATGGCTACACCTTC. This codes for CASSLRGDPNYGYTF.

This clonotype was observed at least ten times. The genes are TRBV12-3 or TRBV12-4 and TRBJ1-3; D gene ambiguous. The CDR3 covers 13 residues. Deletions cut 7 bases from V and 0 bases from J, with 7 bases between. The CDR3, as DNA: TGTGCCAGCAAATGGAGCTCTGGAAACACCATATATTTT. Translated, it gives CASKWSSGNTIYF.

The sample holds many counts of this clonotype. CDR3 region: CASQPPASTNTEAFF. DNA for the CDR3: TGTGCCAGCCAACCGCCAGCCAGCACGAACACTGAAGCTTTCTTT. The rearrangement links TRBV6-2 or TRBV6-3 to TRBJ1-1; no clear D gene. The CDR3 is 15 amino acids. Germline loops: CDR1 MNHEY, CDR2 SVGEGT. V was shortened by 8 bases and J by 1 base, with 17 bases between the two germline ends.

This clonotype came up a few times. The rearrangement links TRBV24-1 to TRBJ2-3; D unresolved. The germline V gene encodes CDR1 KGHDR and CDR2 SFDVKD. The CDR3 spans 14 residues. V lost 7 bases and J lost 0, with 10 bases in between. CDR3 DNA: TGTGCCACCAGCGAAACTGGGAGCACAGATACGCAGTATTTT. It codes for CATSETGSTDTQYF.

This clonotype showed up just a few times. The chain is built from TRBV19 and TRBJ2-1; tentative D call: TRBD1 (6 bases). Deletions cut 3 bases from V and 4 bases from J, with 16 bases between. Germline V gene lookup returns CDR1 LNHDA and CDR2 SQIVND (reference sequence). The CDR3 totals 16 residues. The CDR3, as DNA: TGTGCCAGTAGTATTTTCTCAGGGGCCCGATACAATGAGCAGTTCTTC. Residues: CASSIFSGARYNEQFF.

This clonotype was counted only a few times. Here the CDR3 DNA reads TGCGCCAGCAGCTTGGCGGGGCAGAAGGAAGAGACCCAGTACTTC. Translated, it gives CASSLAGQKEETQYF. This chain links TRBV5-1 with TRBJ2-5; D possibly uses TRBD1 or TRBD2 (5 bases each). The V gene's germline CDR1 is SGHRS and CDR2 YFSETQ. CDR3 length equals 15 residues. The V and J ends lost 0 bases and 3 bases respectively, with 12 bases between them.

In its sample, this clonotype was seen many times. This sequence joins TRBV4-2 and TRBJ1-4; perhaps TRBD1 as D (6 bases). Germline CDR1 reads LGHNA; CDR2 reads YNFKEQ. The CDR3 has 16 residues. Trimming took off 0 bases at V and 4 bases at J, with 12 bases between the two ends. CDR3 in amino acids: CASSQEKTGVNEKLFF. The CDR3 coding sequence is TGTGCCAGCAGCCAAGAAAAGACAGGTGTTAATGAAAAACTGTTTTTT.

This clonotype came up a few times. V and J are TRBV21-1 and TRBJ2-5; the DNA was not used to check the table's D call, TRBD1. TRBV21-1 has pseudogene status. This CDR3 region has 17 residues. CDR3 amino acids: CASSKGEWVSRAETQYF. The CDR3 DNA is TGTGCCAGCAGCAAGGGAGAGTGGGTATCCAGGGCAGAGACCCAGTACTTC.

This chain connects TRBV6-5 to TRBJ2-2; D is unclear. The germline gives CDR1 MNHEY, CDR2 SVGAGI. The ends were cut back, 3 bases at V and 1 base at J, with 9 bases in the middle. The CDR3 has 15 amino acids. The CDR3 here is CASSYDDLNTGELFF. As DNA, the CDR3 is TGTGCCAGCAGTTATGATGACTTGAACACCGGGGAGCTGTTTTTT.

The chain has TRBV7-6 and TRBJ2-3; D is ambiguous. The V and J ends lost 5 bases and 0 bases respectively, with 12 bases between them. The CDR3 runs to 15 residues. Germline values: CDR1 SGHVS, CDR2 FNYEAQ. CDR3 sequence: CASSAWTASTDTQYF. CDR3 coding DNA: TGTGCCAGCAGCGCCTGGACGGCTAGCACAGATACGCAGTATTTT.

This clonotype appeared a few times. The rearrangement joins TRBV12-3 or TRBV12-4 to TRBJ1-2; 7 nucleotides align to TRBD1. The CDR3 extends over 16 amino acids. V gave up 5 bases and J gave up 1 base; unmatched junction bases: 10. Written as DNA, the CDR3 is TGTGCCAGCAGTCCCCCACAGGGGCTGATTAACTATGGCTACACCTTC. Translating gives CASSPPQGLINYGYTF.

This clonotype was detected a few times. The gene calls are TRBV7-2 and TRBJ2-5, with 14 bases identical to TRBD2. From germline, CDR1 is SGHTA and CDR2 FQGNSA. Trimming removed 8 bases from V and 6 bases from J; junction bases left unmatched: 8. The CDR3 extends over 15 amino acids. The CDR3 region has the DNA TGTGCCAGCGCTAGACTAGCGGGGGGGCCGAAGACCCAGTACTTC. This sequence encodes CASARLAGGPKTQYF.

As DNA, the CDR3 is TGTGCCAGCAGTTCCCGGTGGGCTGAAGCTTTCTTT. Protein: CASSSRWAEAFF. The chain is built from TRBV6-1 and TRBJ1-1; no reliable D call. This CDR3 is 12 amino acids long. Germline lookup yields CDR1 MNHNS and CDR2 SASEGT. V shed 5 bases and J shed 6 bases, with 10 bases lying between them.

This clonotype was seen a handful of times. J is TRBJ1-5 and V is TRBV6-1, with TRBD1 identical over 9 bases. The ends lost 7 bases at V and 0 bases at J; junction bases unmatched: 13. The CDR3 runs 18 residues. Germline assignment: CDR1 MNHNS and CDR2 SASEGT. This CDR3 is CASNLPGQGPVSNQPQHF. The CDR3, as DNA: TGTGCCAGCAACTTACCAGGACAGGGGCCTGTTAGCAATCAGCCCCAGCATTTT.

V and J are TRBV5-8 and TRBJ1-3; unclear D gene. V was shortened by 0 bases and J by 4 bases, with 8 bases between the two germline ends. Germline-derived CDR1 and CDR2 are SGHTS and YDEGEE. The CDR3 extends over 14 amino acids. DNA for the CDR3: TGTGCCAGCAGCTTGGCGGCTGGGGGAAACACCATATATTTT. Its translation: CASSLAAGGNTIYF.

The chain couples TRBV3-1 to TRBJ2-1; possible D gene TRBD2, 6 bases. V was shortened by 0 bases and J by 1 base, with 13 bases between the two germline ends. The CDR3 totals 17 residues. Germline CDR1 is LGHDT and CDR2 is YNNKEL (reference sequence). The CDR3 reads CASSQDLARGSYNEQFF. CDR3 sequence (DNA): TGTGCCAGCAGCCAAGATCTTGCCCGGGGGTCCTACAATGAGCAGTTCTTC.

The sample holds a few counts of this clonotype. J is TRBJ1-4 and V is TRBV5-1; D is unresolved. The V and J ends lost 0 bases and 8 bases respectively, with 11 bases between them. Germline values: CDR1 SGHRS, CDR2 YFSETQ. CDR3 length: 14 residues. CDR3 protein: CASSLGQPGEKLFF. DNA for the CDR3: TGCGCCAGCAGCTTGGGGCAACCCGGGGAAAAACTGTTTTTT.

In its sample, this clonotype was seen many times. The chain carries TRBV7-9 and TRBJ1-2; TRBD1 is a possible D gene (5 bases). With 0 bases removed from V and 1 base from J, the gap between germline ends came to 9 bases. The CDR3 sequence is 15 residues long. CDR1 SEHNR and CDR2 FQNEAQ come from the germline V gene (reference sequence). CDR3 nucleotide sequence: TGTGCCAGCAGCTTAGCGCAGAGGGGTAACTATGGCTACACCTTC. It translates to CASSLAQRGNYGYTF. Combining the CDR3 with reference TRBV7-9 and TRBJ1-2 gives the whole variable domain DTGVSQNPRHKITKRGQNVTFRCDPISEHNRLYWYRQTLGQGPEFLTYFQNEAQLEKSRLLSDRFSAERPKGSFSTLEIQRTEQGDSAMYLCASSLAQRGNYGYTFGSGTRLTVV.

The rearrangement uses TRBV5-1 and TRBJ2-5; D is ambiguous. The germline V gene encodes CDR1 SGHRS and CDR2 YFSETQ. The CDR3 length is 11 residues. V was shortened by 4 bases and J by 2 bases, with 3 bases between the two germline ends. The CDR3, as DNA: TGCGCCAGCAGCGCGCAAGAGACCCAGTACTTC. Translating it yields CASSAQETQYF.

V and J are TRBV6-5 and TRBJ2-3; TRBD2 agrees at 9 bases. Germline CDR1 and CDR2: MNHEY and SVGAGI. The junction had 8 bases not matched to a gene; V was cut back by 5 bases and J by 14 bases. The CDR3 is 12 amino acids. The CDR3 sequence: CASSRPSGERYF. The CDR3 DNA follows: TGTGCCAGCAGTCGCCCTAGCGGGGAACGGTATTTT.